The clone carrying this TCR beta chain is classed as medium-sized (0.01 to 0.1%). Antigen specificity is unknown. A unique molecular identifier was carried by every single TCR cDNA molecule. TCRdb fed the 5' RACE reads into MiXCR, producing one record per CDR3 protein. The table includes 4,900 or so distinct CDR3 sequences, about 23% detected once. Time point in this sample: sample taken at primary tumor resection. The CDR3 runs to 15 residues. Germline-derived CDR1 and CDR2 are KGHSH and LQKENI. V was pared by 0 bases and J by 0 bases, with 8 bases between. The source of the sample is a study of spatial heterogeneity in lung cancer. Whole-study results and caveats: Tumors with more nonsynonymous mutations had more expanded intratumoral alpha and beta TCRs. Expanded TCRs classified as ubiquitous or regional were counted, and these counts tracked ubiquitous and regional nonsynonymous mutations, respectively.

The source of this sequence is a male donor with early-stage non-small cell lung cancer. V usage is TRBV18 and J usage is TRBJ1-2; D not certain. The sequencing here drew on lung tumor tissue, taken at surgery. The CDR3 spells CASSPPAGTNYGYTF. The CDR3 nucleotides read TGTGCCAGCTCACCACCGGCAGGAACTAACTATGGCTACACCTTC.